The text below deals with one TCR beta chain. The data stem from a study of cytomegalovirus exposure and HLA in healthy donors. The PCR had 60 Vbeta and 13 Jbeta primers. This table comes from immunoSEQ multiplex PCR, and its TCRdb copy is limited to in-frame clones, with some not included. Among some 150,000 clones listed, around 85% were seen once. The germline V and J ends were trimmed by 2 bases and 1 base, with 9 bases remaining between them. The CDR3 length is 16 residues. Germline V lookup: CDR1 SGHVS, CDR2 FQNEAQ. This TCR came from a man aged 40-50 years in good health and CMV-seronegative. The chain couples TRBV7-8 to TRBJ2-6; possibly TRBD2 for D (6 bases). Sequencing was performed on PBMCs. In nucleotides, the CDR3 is TGTGCCAGCAGCTTACTCGGGGGATCTGGGGCCAACGTCCTGACTTTC. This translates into CASSLLGGSGANVLTF.